These T cell receptor beta chains were read from a single sample in a study of shared clonotypes between healthy human individuals. The table came from immunoSEQ multiplex PCR; TCRdb's copy has only in-frame clones and leaves some out. Of approximately 1,000,000 clones in the sample, 70% to 80% were seen once. Sequences were obtained from memory CD4+ T cells from PBMCs. These receptor sequences come from a man younger than 35 in good health. Some clones in this sample may be carry-over from other donors' samples. Each CDR3 is given with its conserved first and last residue. The D gene is left open where the match is weak. Some rows mark clone size as missing; the rest say once, few, many or name a class of expanded clone.

TRBJ1-5 TRBV6-1 NA NA CASSELLGSGNQPQHF TGTGCCAGCAGTGAGCTGTTAGGGTCCGGCAATCAGCCCCAGCATTTT
TRBJ2-1 TRBV30 once NA CAWSVQQYGEQFF TGTGCCTGGAGTGTACAACAGTACGGTGAGCAGTTCTTC
TRBJ2-1 TRBV11-3 NA NA CASSFLGTGINEQFF TGTGCCAGCAGCTTTTTGGGGACGGGGATTAATGAGCAGTTCTTC
TRBJ1-4 TRBV28 NA NA CASSFGGTNEKLFF TGTGCCAGCAGTTTCGGCGGAACTAATGAAAAACTGTTTTTT
TRBJ1-2 TRBV29-1 NA NA CSVGGGEENGYTF TGCAGCGTGGGGGGAGGGGAGGAAAATGGCTACACCTTC
TRBJ2-3 TRBV7-9 NA NA CASSRGSGQISTDTQYF TGTGCCAGCAGCCGAGGCTCCGGACAGATAAGCACAGATACGCAGTATTTT
TRBJ1-5 TRBV5-1 NA NA CASSLTGQTPQHF TGCGCCAGCAGCTTGACGGGTCAGACGCCCCAGCATTTT
TRBJ2-3 TRBV5-1 NA TRBD2 CASSPPEGLAGTDTQYF TGCGCCAGCAGCCCCCCGGAGGGGCTAGCGGGCACAGATACGCAGTATTTT
TRBJ1-2 TRBV9 few NA CASSASRLGYTF TGTGCCAGCAGCGCCTCGCGCCTCGGCTACACCTTC
TRBJ2-2 TRBV28 NA NA CASSLGRANTGELFF TGTGCCAGCAGTTTAGGCAGGGCGAACACCGGGGAGCTGTTTTTT
TRBJ2-3 TRBV29-1 NA NA CSVAGGPRADTQYF TGCAGCGTGGCGGGTGGACCAAGAGCAGATACGCAGTATTTT
TRBJ2-3 TRBV28 NA TRBD2 CASSRLGLAGGPTDTQYF TGTGCCAGCAGCCGCTTGGGACTAGCGGGAGGGCCAACAGATACGCAGTATTTT
TRBJ2-7 TRBV5-1 once TRBD1 CATTPGDREGYEQYF TGCGCCACTACACCTGGGGACAGGGAAGGCTACGAGCAGTACTTC
TRBJ2-2 TRBV27 NA NA CASSPYLRHPWGTGELFF TGTGCCAGCAGTCCCTACCTGAGACACCCGTGGGGCACCGGGGAGCTGTTTTTT
TRBJ2-3 TRBV25-1 NA TRBD1 CASSDPTQGADTQYF TGTGCCAGCAGTGACCCCACTCAGGGGGCAGATACGCAGTATTTT
TRBJ2-7 TRBV25-1 NA NA CASSRISGGASYEQYF TGTGCCAGCAGCCGTATAAGCGGTGGAGCCTCCTACGAGCAGTACTTC
TRBJ2-7 TRBV27 NA NA CASSLRAGLSYEQYF TGTGCCAGCAGTTTGCGAGCAGGCCTTTCCTACGAGCAGTACTTC
TRBJ1-2 TRBV30 NA NA CAWSGPIPAGGYTF TGTGCCTGGAGTGGACCGATTCCGGCGGGTGGCTACACCTTC
TRBJ2-7 TRBV28 NA TRBD1 CASFTTGQGSYEQYF TGTGCCAGCTTTACTACAGGACAGGGATCCTACGAGCAGTACTTC
TRBJ2-5 TRBV28 NA TRBD2 CASRGAGGSQETQYF TGTGCCAGCAGAGGAGCGGGGGGTTCCCAAGAGACCCAGTACTTC
TRBJ2-2 TRBV7-3 NA NA CASSSGESTGELFF TGTGCCAGCAGCTCGGGTGAATCCACCGGGGAGCTGTTTTTT
TRBJ2-5 TRBV6-6 NA NA CASAGAQETQYF TGTGCCAGTGCCGGGGCGCAAGAGACCCAGTACTTC
TRBJ2-5 TRBV18 NA NA CASSPPGGETQYF TGTGCCAGCTCACCACCCGGAGGAGAGACCCAGTACTTC
TRBJ1-5 TRBV27 few NA CASSRTGNQPQHF TGTGCCAGCAGTCGCACAGGGAATCAGCCCCAGCATTTT
TRBJ2-2 TRBV4-1 NA TRBD1 CASSQGQGGNTGELFF TGCGCCAGCAGCCAGGGACAGGGAGGTAACACCGGGGAGCTGTTTTTT
TRBJ2-7 TRBV28 NA TRBD1 CASSAWTGVTYEQYF TGTGCCAGCAGTGCCTGGACAGGGGTGACCTACGAGCAGTACTTC
TRBJ1-4 TRBV9 NA NA CASSLRSTNEKLFF TGTGCCAGCAGCCTCAGATCAACTAATGAAAAACTGTTTTTT
TRBJ1-1 TRBV7-2 NA NA CASSRDTQAEAFF TGTGCCAGCAGTAGGGACACCCAGGCTGAAGCTTTCTTT
TRBJ1-1 TRBV19 once NA CASTNPGAGVNTEAFF TGTGCCAGTACCAACCCGGGGGCGGGGGTGAACACTGAAGCTTTCTTT
TRBJ2-2 TRBV30 NA NA CAWGPRGRGGELFF TGTGCCTGGGGCCCCAGGGGGAGGGGCGGGGAGCTGTTTTTT
TRBJ2-1 TRBV19 NA TRBD1 CASSAGTAVGNEQFF TGTGCCAGTAGCGCCGGGACAGCGGTCGGGAATGAGCAGTTCTTC
TRBJ1-1 TRBV28 NA NA CASSKRAEAFF TGTGCCAGCTCAAAACGGGCTGAAGCTTTCTTT
TRBJ1-2 TRBV28 NA TRBD1 CASLGTVYGYTF TGTGCCAGCCTCGGGACAGTTTATGGCTACACCTTC
TRBJ2-3 TRBV5-1 NA NA CASSLGVRDTQYF TGCGCCAGCAGCTTGGGGGTTCGGGATACGCAGTATTTT
TRBJ2-2 TRBV5-1 NA NA CASSLVAGTTGELFF TGCGCCAGCAGCTTGGTGGCCGGGACCACCGGGGAGCTGTTTTTT
TRBJ1-1 TRBV7-2 few NA CASSNQRWTEAFF TGTGCCAGCAGCAACCAGCGGTGGACTGAAGCTTTCTTT
TRBJ2-7 TRBV28 few TRBD1 CAVNRGSYEQYF TGTGCCGTGAACAGGGGATCCTACGAGCAGTACTTC
TRBJ1-2 TRBV19 few TRBD1 CASTPDRRSYGYTF TGTGCCAGTACTCCGGACAGGAGATCTTATGGCTACACCTTC
TRBJ2-5 TRBV7-9 NA TRBD1 CASSLLGGSETQYF TGTGCCAGCAGCTTACTAGGGGGCTCGGAGACCCAGTACTTC
TRBJ1-5 TRBV28 NA NA CASSFSSGKWGQPQHF TGTGCCAGCAGTTTCTCTTCAGGGAAATGGGGGCAGCCCCAGCATTTT
TRBJ1-5 TRBV7-3 NA NA CASSSTGPNQPQHF TGTGCCAGCAGCTCGACAGGCCCAAATCAGCCCCAGCATTTT
TRBJ2-5 TRBV5-1 NA TRBD1 CASRDRVTETQYF TGCGCCAGCAGAGACAGGGTTACGGAGACCCAGTACTTC
TRBJ2-2 TRBV29-1 NA TRBD2 CSVGGLAGEGTGELFF TGCAGCGTTGGGGGACTAGCGGGAGAGGGCACCGGGGAGCTGTTTTTT
TRBJ2-7 TRBV14 NA TRBD2 CASSPGTWRESHEQYF TGTGCCAGCAGCCCTGGGACCTGGCGGGAGTCCCACGAGCAGTACTTC
TRBJ2-5 TRBV7-7 NA NA CASSEKLWQGGTQYF TGTGCCAGCAGCGAAAAGCTGTGGCAGGGGGGGACCCAGTACTTC
TRBJ2-2 TRBV2 many NA CASSEQSNTGELFF TGTGCCAGCAGTGAACAGTCGAACACCGGGGAGCTGTTTTTT
TRBJ2-7 TRBV7-8 NA TRBD1 CASSYPGGSEQYF TGTGCCAGCAGCTACCCAGGGGGCAGCGAGCAGTACTTC
TRBJ1-2 TRBV4-1 few NA CASSQAQQGILYGYTF TGCGCCAGCAGCCAAGCGCAACAGGGAATTCTCTATGGCTACACCTTC
TRBJ2-5 TRBV7-8 NA TRBD1 CASSRLADRGGGETQYF TGTGCCAGCAGCCGACTCGCGGACAGGGGCGGAGGAGAGACCCAGTACTTC
TRBJ2-5 TRBV6-6 NA NA CASSPGRETQYF TGTGCCAGCAGTCCGGGAAGAGAGACCCAGTACTTC
TRBJ2-7 TRBV5-1 NA NA CASSLNFLGRSYEQYF TGCGCCAGCAGCTTGAATTTCCTCGGACGGAGCTACGAGCAGTACTTC
TRBJ1-4 TRBV19 NA TRBD1 CASSSPRGTNEKLFF TGTGCCAGTAGCAGTCCCAGGGGGACTAATGAAAAACTGTTTTTT
TRBJ2-3 TRBV7-9 NA TRBD2 CASSFWSGSADTQYF TGTGCCAGCAGCTTTTGGAGCGGGAGCGCAGATACGCAGTATTTT
TRBJ1-6 TRBV6-1 NA NA CASSEVRGASSPLHF TGTGCCAGCAGTGAAGTGCGGGGGGCCAGTTCACCCCTCCACTTT
TRBJ1-5 TRBV9 NA TRBD1 CASSPGGYSNQPQHF TGTGCCAGCAGCCCAGGGGGGTATAGCAATCAGCCCCAGCATTTT
TRBJ2-1 TRBV11-3 many NA CASSHYDRPYNEQFF TGTGCCAGCAGCCATTATGACAGGCCTTACAATGAGCAGTTCTTC